The 3 T cell receptor beta chains below were found in one sample sequenced in a study of shared clonotypes between healthy human individuals. It was CD45RO-negative cells, positively selected for CCR7, that made up naive CD8 cells, with terminally differentiated effector memory CD45RA+ cells excluded. The method was immunoSEQ multiplex PCR; TCRdb's version includes in-frame clones alone and lacks a portion of them. The sample carries about 2 million clones, approximately 95% recorded once. The material sequenced was naive CD8+ T cells sorted from blood. The receptors here all came from a man aged 18 to 29 in good health.

This clone was seen only once. Within the sample, other DNA sequences also encode this same CDR3. The genes are TRBV6-1 and TRBJ2-7, with 11 bases lining up with TRBD2. CDR3 size: 15 residues. Germline CDR1 and CDR2: MNHNS and SASEGT. V gave up 3 bases and J gave up 2 bases; unmatched junction bases: 3. Written as DNA, the CDR3 is TGTGCCAGCAGTGATTTAGCGGGGGGGACCTACGAGCAGTACTTC. Its translation: CASSDLAGGTYEQYF.

The CDR3 sequence is CASSPQPDRGRRDTIYF. The CDR3 region has the DNA TGCGCCAGCAGCCCCCAACCGGACAGGGGTCGAAGAGACACCATATATTTT. V and J are TRBV4-1 and TRBJ1-3, with 9 bases that match TRBD1. Germline V CDR1 and CDR2: MGHRA, YSYEKL. The V gene end was trimmed by 4 bases and the J gene end by 8 bases; junction bases not matched to a gene: 15. The CDR3 length is 17 residues.

The chain carries TRBV28 and TRBJ2-3; the match to TRBD1 covers 8 bases. CDR1 MDHEN and CDR2 SYDVKM come from the germline V gene. With 5 bases clipped from V and 4 bases from J, the junction kept 8 bases outside the gene matches. The CDR3 is 15 amino acids. CDR3 in amino acids: CASSPYDRGPDTQYF. The CDR3 region has the DNA TGTGCCAGCAGTCCATACGACAGGGGTCCAGATACGCAGTATTTT.